The T cell receptor (beta chain) under discussion was sequenced for a study of shared clonotypes between healthy human individuals. In the study overall: Per donor, three plates held CD4 naive cells, three held CD4 memory, two held CD8 naive and one held CD8 memory. General study results and limits: Sorted-subset samples were not fully sequenced, rarefaction indicated.

Germline V CDR1 and CDR2: LNHDA, SQIVND (reference sequence). The CDR3 sequence is 16 residues long. The V end lost 8 bases, the J end lost 0 bases, and 17 bases lay between the germline ends. TCRdb's copy holds only in-frame clones and misses some; the assay was immunoSEQ multiplex PCR. This sample carries under 1,100,000 clones, about 70% of them seen once, and the ten largest clones take approximately 1.5%. Comments on this clone: Its antigen is undetermined.

This TCR was recovered from a man younger than 35 in good health. Source material: memory CD4+ T cells sorted from blood. This sample's subset: CD45RA-negative fraction. The chain carries TRBV19 and TRBJ2-1; the D gene is possibly TRBD1 (5 bases). CDR3 sequence reads: CASASQGRSSYNEQFF. The CDR3 DNA follows: TGTGCCAGTGCCAGCCAGGGAAGAAGCTCCTACAATGAGCAGTTCTTC.